These 5 T cell receptor beta chains were sequenced from one sample in a study of beta chain features in type 1 diabetes. The sequenced template was cDNA made from the entire isolated RNA. Assay used: immunoSEQ multiplex PCR; TCRdb lists only in-frame clones, some missing. This sample has around 58,000 clones; around three fifths occur once, and the top ten carry about 2.2%. The sequencing input was Tregs from blood. Receptors were obtained from a woman aged 18-29 years in good health.

This chain uses TRBV30 with TRBJ2-4; 7 positions agree with TRBD1. V lost 4 bases to trimming and J lost 2 bases; unmatched junction nucleotides: 17. Germline lookup yields CDR1 GTSNPN and CDR2 SVGIG (reference sequence). The CDR3 runs to 18 residues. The CDR3 DNA sequence: TGTGCCTGGATTCTCAGAGGTGGAAAACAGGGGACCAAAAACATTCAGTACTTC. It yields the protein CAWILRGGKQGTKNIQYF.

The chain has TRBV11-2 and TRBJ2-2; 11 positions match TRBD2. CDR1 is SGHAT, CDR2 FQNNGV, per germline. The ends lost 5 bases at V and 1 base at J; junction bases unmatched: 6. The CDR3 spans 17 residues. CDR3 coding DNA: TGTGCCAGCAGCACAATGGGACTAGCGGAGAACACCGGGGAGCTGTTTTTT. It encodes CASSTMGLAENTGELFF.

CDR3 region: CASSGGQGLIRELFF. CDR3 coding DNA: TGTGCCAGCAGTGGGGGGCAGGGCCTTATCCGGGAGCTGTTTTTT. The chain recombines TRBV2 with TRBJ2-2, with a possible D match to TRBD1 (6 bases). Trimming left V 4 bases short and J 9 bases short, with 18 bases between. This CDR3 has 15 amino acids. CDR1 is SNHLY and CDR2 is FYNNEI in the germline V gene.

The V and J genes are TRBV5-1 and TRBJ2-5; 9 bases fit TRBD2. The tail of the sequence fits TRBJ2-7 better, so the J call may be wrong. Germline-derived CDR1 and CDR2 are SGHRS and YFSETQ. The CDR3 length is 15 residues. The CDR3 DNA follows: TGCGCCAGCAGCTTGGATGCGGGGGGGTTCTACGAGCAGTACTTC. This gives the protein CASSLDAGGFYEQYF.

The CDR3 here is CASSDSSGAGELFF. In DNA, the CDR3 is TGTGCCAGCAGTGATAGCAGCGGGGCCGGGGAGCTGTTTTTT. The V gene is TRBV2, the J gene TRBJ2-2; TRBD2 aligns across 7 bases. Germline values: CDR1 SNHLY, CDR2 FYNNEI. The CDR3 extends over 14 amino acids. The V segment lost 3 bases and the J segment 6 bases; nucleotides outside the gene matches: 4.